This T cell receptor (beta chain) stems from a study of blood T cell repertoires in COVID-19. For the study at large: Samples representing acute and convalescent COVID-19 were sourced from the United States, Italy and Spain. The analysed material was cDNA or gDNA that came from T cells, B-cell-depleted T cells, or PBMCs.

Original methodology: Estimates of nucleated cell counts were drawn from the amplification of reference gene primers. Profiled with immunoSEQ multiplex PCR; TCRdb holds only in-frame clones, not every one. D and trimming were read from the DNA, whereas the V and J calls and clone size are those reported in that table. Here the sample spans 40,000 to 55,000 clones, 89% being singletons. CDR1 is LNHDA and CDR2 is SQIVND in the germline V gene (reference sequence). The CDR3 length is 13 residues. Deletions cut 3 bases from V and 2 bases from J, with 7 bases between. V is TRBV19 and J is TRBJ2-5, with D hard to call. This sequence was found in a human donor in a cohort sampled during active COVID-19. Input material: peripheral blood. In DNA form, the CDR3 reads TGTGCCAGTAGTATGACATCACAAGAGACCCAGTACTTC. It yields the protein CASSMTSQETQYF.